A single sample gave rise to the 19 T cell receptor beta chains below, sequenced in a study of blood T cell repertoires in COVID-19. Sequencing was performed with immunoSEQ multiplex PCR; in TCRdb, only in-frame clones are kept and a portion is missing. The data contain fewer than 400,000 clones, 83% of them singletons. Sequenced: peripheral blood. The origin of the receptors is a man younger than 45 with active or convalescent COVID-19.

This clone was recorded a few times. The genes are TRBV28 and TRBJ2-1, with no clear D. Germline CDR1 MDHEN, CDR2 SYDVKM. The CDR3 loop spans 14 amino acids. Trimming shortened V by 3 bases and J by 0 bases, and 6 bases separated the two germline ends. The CDR3 DNA reads as TGTGCCAGCAGTTTTTTTAGCTCCTACAATGAGCAGTTCTTC. It translates to CASSFFSSYNEQFF.

The rearrangement links TRBV7-3 to TRBJ2-7; no clear D. The CDR3 is 13 residues long. CDR1 is SGHTA and CDR2 is FQGTGA in the germline V gene. Trimming pared 2 bases from V and 4 bases from J, leaving 9 bases between. The CDR3 DNA is TGTGCCAGCAGCTTAGGCCCAGGATACGAGCAGTACTTC. Protein: CASSLGPGYEQYF.

CDR3 protein: CAWSVHRESNEQFF. The CDR3 DNA reads as TGTGCCTGGAGTGTACACAGGGAAAGTAATGAGCAGTTCTTC. The V gene is TRBV30, the J gene TRBJ2-1; tentatively, D is TRBD1 (6 bases). This CDR3 has 14 residues. CDR1 is GTSNPN, CDR2 SVGIG, per germline (reference sequence). Trimming took 0 bases from V and 7 from J, leaving 13 bases between them.

The rearrangement joins TRBV5-1 to TRBJ2-7; 8 bases agree with TRBD2. The CDR3 consists of 15 residues. V lost 5 bases, J lost 0 bases, and 7 bases stayed unmatched. Germline CDR1 reads SGHRS; CDR2 reads YFSETQ. The CDR3 protein is CASSPAGGSSYEQYF. CDR3 nucleotides: TGCGCCAGCAGTCCCGCGGGGGGTAGCTCCTACGAGCAGTACTTC.

The rearrangement uses TRBV2 and TRBJ2-7; a possible D gene is TRBD2 (6 bases). The CDR3 totals 12 residues. V was shortened by 6 bases and J by 4 bases, with 10 bases between the two germline ends. The V gene's germline CDR1 is SNHLY and CDR2 FYNNEI. The CDR3 loop is CASRGGFYEQYF. CDR3 nucleotide sequence: TGTGCCAGCAGGGGGGGTTTTTACGAGCAGTACTTC.

The count of this clone is one. This rearrangement joins TRBV11-3 to TRBJ2-2, with 8 bases fitting TRBD2. CDR1 and CDR2 (germline): SGHNT, YENEEA. This CDR3 is 15 amino acids long. The V gene end was trimmed by 5 bases and the J gene end by 2 bases; junction bases not matched to a gene: 4. The CDR3 loop reads CASSGGGQNTGELFF. CDR3 DNA sequence: TGTGCCAGCAGCGGCGGGGGGCAAAACACCGGGGAGCTGTTTTTT.

This clone was recorded once. This chain uses TRBV11-3 with TRBJ1-1; no reliable D call. Germline values: CDR1 SGHNT, CDR2 YENEEA. This CDR3 is built from 15 residues. Trimming cost V 3 bases and J 1 base, with 12 bases left between them. The CDR3 reads CASSLRIGTNTEAFF. The CDR3 DNA sequence: TGTGCCAGCAGCTTGAGGATCGGCACGAACACTGAAGCTTTCTTT.

The gene calls are TRBV28 and TRBJ2-3, with 7 nucleotides matching TRBD2. V shed 6 bases and J 0 bases; nucleotides not matched to a gene: 6. Looked up from germline, CDR1 is MDHEN and CDR2 is SYDVKM. This CDR3 comprises 15 residues. The CDR3 DNA reads TGTGCCAGCAGCGACCTAGCGGATAGCACAGATACGCAGTATTTT. Translating it yields CASSDLADSTDTQYF.

The chain is built from TRBV28 and TRBJ2-7, with TRBD2 identical over 8 bases. This CDR3 is 16 amino acids long. Germline V CDR1 and CDR2: MDHEN, SYDVKM. V dropped 7 bases and J dropped 3; count of bases not matched to a gene: 14. The CDR3 loop is CASISAGEQTDYEQYF. The CDR3 DNA reads as TGTGCCAGCATCTCAGCGGGAGAGCAAACGGACTACGAGCAGTACTTC.

V is TRBV4-1 and J is TRBJ1-1; TRBD1 might be the D (6 bases). This CDR3 is 15 amino acids long. With 6 bases removed from V and 1 base from J, the gap between germline ends came to 15 bases. Germline V CDR1 and CDR2: MGHRA, YSYEKL. DNA of the CDR3: TGCGCCAGCAGTCAGGGCCAGGGGACGAACACTGAAGCTTTCTTT. Translating gives CASSQGQGTNTEAFF.

The J gene is TRBJ1-3, the V gene TRBV12-3 or TRBV12-4; D is unclear. V lost 7 bases, J lost 4 bases, and 8 bases lay in between. This CDR3 is built from 12 residues. The CDR3 DNA reads TGTGCCAGCAACAACCCGGGAAACACCATATATTTT. This translates into CASNNPGNTIYF.

The rearrangement uses TRBV29-1 and TRBJ2-1; D is uncertain. The CDR3 contains 14 residues. CDR1 SQVTM and CDR2 ANQGSEA come from the germline V gene. Trimming pared 6 bases from V and 0 bases from J, leaving 12 bases between. The CDR3 protein is CSVPTFGSYNEQFF. The CDR3 DNA is TGCAGCGTCCCCACTTTTGGCTCCTACAATGAGCAGTTCTTC.

This clone was seen just once. The rearrangement joins TRBV7-9 to TRBJ2-1, with D possibly being TRBD1 (5 bases). Germline V gene sequence: CDR1 SEHNR, CDR2 FQNEAQ (reference sequence). The CDR3 consists of 14 residues. Trimming cost V 4 bases and J 15 bases, with 22 bases left between them. The CDR3 loop is CASSSSQGYPRSFF. In DNA form, the CDR3 reads TGTGCCAGCAGCTCAAGTCAGGGCTATCCTCGTTCGTTCTTC.

A few counts support this clone. The sample has other DNA sequences that encode this CDR3 too. This rearrangement joins TRBV11-3 to TRBJ2-7; D not resolved. V lost 5 bases and J lost 7, with 9 bases in between. This CDR3 spans 11 amino acids. Looked up from germline, CDR1 is SGHNT and CDR2 is YENEEA. The DNA for the CDR3 is TGTGCCAGCAGCCCGGGTGTTGAGCAGTACTTC. The encoded protein is CASSPGVEQYF.

This chain links TRBV7-6 with TRBJ1-3, with TRBD1 as a possible D gene (6 bases). This CDR3 region has 15 residues. The ends were cut back, 1 base at V and 4 bases at J, with 11 bases in the middle. Germline loops: CDR1 SGHVS, CDR2 FNYEAQ. The CDR3 sequence: CASSLGLGAGNTIYF. In nucleotides, the CDR3 is TGTGCCAGCAGCTTAGGGCTGGGGGCCGGAAACACCATATATTTT.

CDR3 residues: CASSGTGEVAGASDTQYF. CDR3 nucleotides: TGTGCCAGCAGTGGGACAGGGGAGGTAGCGGGAGCTTCAGATACGCAGTATTTT. This sequence joins TRBV28 and TRBJ2-3, with D perhaps matching TRBD1 (10 bases). CDR1 MDHEN and CDR2 SYDVKM come from the germline V gene. The CDR3 runs to 18 residues. Trimming removed 5 bases from V and 4 bases from J, with 25 bases in between. Full variable domain (outside the CDR3, taken from reference TRBV28 and TRBJ2-3): DVKVTQSSRYLVKRTGEKVFLECVQDMDHENMFWYRQDPGLGLRLIYFSYDVKMKEKGDIPEGYSVSREKKERFSLILESASTNQTSMYLCASSGTGEVAGASDTQYFGPGTRLTVL.

V gene TRBV11-2 combines with J gene TRBJ1-2, with unresolved D. CDR1 SGHAT and CDR2 FQNNGV come from the germline V gene. V lost 2 bases and J lost 6, with 13 bases in between. This CDR3 is built from 14 residues. In nucleotides, the CDR3 is TGTGCCAGCAGCTTACTTCGAGCGGGTAATGGCTACACCTTC. Translation gives CASSLLRAGNGYTF.

This chain joins TRBV4-3 and TRBJ1-1, with a weak D call TRBD1 (5 bases). The CDR3 sequence is 17 residues long. CDR1 is LGHNA, CDR2 YSLEER, per germline. V lost 1 base and J lost 5, with 20 bases in between. CDR3 amino acids: CASSQGTWGGRGTEAFF. CDR3 nucleotide sequence: TGCGCCAGCAGCCAAGGAACCTGGGGGGGACGAGGAACTGAAGCTTTCTTT.

This clone has a handful of counts. The gene calls are TRBV7-2 and TRBJ1-6; D remains unclear. Deletions cut 3 bases from V and 10 bases from J, with 13 bases between. This CDR3 region has 14 residues. Germline CDR1 is SGHTA and CDR2 is FQGNSA. CDR3 sequence (DNA): TGTGCCAGCAGCTTTTCACCCGAACTCTCACCCCTCCACTTT. This translates into CASSFSPELSPLHF.